These 32 T cell receptor beta chains were sequenced from one sample in a study of blood T cell repertoires in COVID-19. The table came from immunoSEQ multiplex PCR; TCRdb's copy has only in-frame clones and leaves some out. This sample has around 470,000 clones, with 80% to 95% found just once. The specimen was PBMCs or T cells enriched from blood (not recorded which). The source is a man between 18 and 35 years old who had recovered from COVID-19.

The chain has TRBV18 and TRBJ2-3; 13 bases are shared with TRBD2. The CDR3 totals 18 residues. Germline CDR1 reads KGHSH; CDR2 reads LQKENI. V shed 2 bases, J shed 3 bases, and the junction held 8 bases outside the gene matches. CDR3 sequence: CASSPTMRLAGGTDTQYF. DNA for the CDR3: TGTGCCAGCTCACCAACCATGAGACTAGCGGGAGGAACAGATACGCAGTATTTT.

The rearrangement joins TRBV13 to TRBJ1-2; 8 bases agree with TRBD1. J lost 12 bases, V lost 5 bases, and 8 bases had no gene match. This CDR3 is 12 amino acids long. The germline CDR1 and CDR2 sequences are PRHDT and FYEKMQ (reference sequence). CDR3 DNA sequence: TGTGCCAGCAGCAATAGACAGGGGAAACACACCTTC. It codes for CASSNRQGKHTF.

The chain links TRBV19 to TRBJ2-2; 7 bases map to TRBD2. CDR1 and CDR2 from the germline V gene are LNHDA and SQIVND (reference sequence). The CDR3 totals 15 residues. J was trimmed by 1 base and V by 8 bases; bases with no gene match: 7. This chain's CDR3 is CASLSGTMNTGELFF. The CDR3 DNA reads as TGTGCCAGTCTCTCCGGGACTATGAACACCGGGGAGCTGTTTTTT. Full variable domain (outside the CDR3, taken from reference TRBV19 and TRBJ2-2): DGGITQSPKYLFRKEGQNVTLSCEQNLNHDAMYWYRQDPGQGLRLIYYSQIVNDFQKGDIAEGYSVSREKKESFPLTVTSAQKNPTAFYLCASLSGTMNTGELFFGEGSRLTVL.

The chain employs TRBV7-3 and TRBJ1-6; 9 positions match TRBD1. With 5 bases clipped from V and 9 bases from J, the junction kept 2 bases outside the gene matches. Germline loops: CDR1 SGHTA, CDR2 FQGTGA. CDR3 length: 13 residues. CDR3 coding DNA: TGTGCCAGCAGCGCGACAGGGGGTTCACCCCTCCACTTT. Its protein is CASSATGGSPLHF.

V is TRBV18 and J is TRBJ1-1; 8 bases match TRBD1. In germline, CDR1 is KGHSH, CDR2 LQKENI. CDR3 length equals 15 residues. Trimming at V came to 0 bases and at J to 8 bases, leaving 8 bases not matched to a gene. DNA of the CDR3: TGTGCCAGCTCACCACCGGGACAGGTTTGGATGGAAGCTTTCTTT. Amino acid sequence: CASSPPGQVWMEAFF.

CDR3: CASRLDRVEKLFF. The DNA of the CDR3 is TGTGCCAGCAGACTGGACAGGGTTGAAAAACTGTTTTTT. The V gene is TRBV5-5, the J gene TRBJ1-4; 8 nucleotides match TRBD1. The ends lost 5 bases at V and 7 bases at J; junction bases unmatched: 4. This CDR3 contains 13 residues. The germline V gene has CDR1 SGHKS and CDR2 YYEKEE (reference sequence).

The CDR3 loop reads CASAGTGNNEQFF. CDR3 nucleotide sequence: TGTGCCAGCGCCGGGACAGGGAACAATGAGCAGTTCTTC. The rearrangement joins TRBV2 to TRBJ2-1, with 9 bases identical to TRBD1. This CDR3 region has 13 residues. CDR1 and CDR2 from the germline V gene are SNHLY and FYNNEI. Trimming cost V 8 bases and J 5 bases; bases outside gene matches: 4.

This chain joins TRBV6-4 and TRBJ1-1, with D maybe TRBD1 (5 bases). With 2 bases removed from V and 10 bases from J, the gap between germline ends came to 11 bases. Germline V gene lookup returns CDR1 MRHNA and CDR2 SNTAGT. CDR3 length: 12 amino acids. The CDR3 DNA is TGTGCCAGCAGTGACGGGGGGAGTCGAGCTTTCTTT. Amino acids: CASSDGGSRAFF.

V gene TRBV5-6 combines with J gene TRBJ2-7, with TRBD1 matching over 9 bases. The CDR3 spans 18 residues. V was clipped by 3 bases and J by 0 bases; unmatched bases: 13. Germline V CDR1 and CDR2: SGHDT, YYEEEE. The CDR3 DNA is TGTGCCAGCAGCTCGTTCCGGGACAGGGTAAAAAACTCCTACGAGCAGTACTTC. Protein: CASSSFRDRVKNSYEQYF.

The chain employs TRBV2 and TRBJ2-7, with TRBD2 identical over 7 bases. After removal of 7 bases from V and 2 bases from J, the junction contained 11 bases not matched to a gene. The CDR3 length is 15 residues. CDR1 is SNHLY, CDR2 FYNNEI, per germline. The CDR3: CASTRGLEVAYEQYF. As DNA, the CDR3 is TGTGCCAGCACCCGAGGACTAGAAGTCGCCTACGAGCAGTACTTC.

The V gene is TRBV28, the J gene TRBJ2-5; 10 positions agree with TRBD2. There are 15 residues in the CDR3. The ends lost 3 bases at V and 3 bases at J; junction bases unmatched: 4. The germline V gene encodes CDR1 MDHEN and CDR2 SYDVKM. The CDR3 spells CASSLGLAGEETQYF. In nucleotides, the CDR3 is TGTGCCAGCAGTTTGGGTCTAGCGGGAGAAGAGACCCAGTACTTC.

This chain links TRBV9 with TRBJ1-3; D is unclear. V shed 6 bases and J shed 0 bases, with 10 bases lying between them. Germline lookup yields CDR1 SGDLS and CDR2 YYNGEE. The CDR3 has 14 amino acids. The CDR3 bases are TGTGCCAGCAACCCGACAAGCTCTGGAAACACCATATATTTT. It encodes CASNPTSSGNTIYF.

The J gene is TRBJ1-1, the V gene TRBV25-1, with TRBD1 matching over 10 bases. Germline assignment: CDR1 MGHDK and CDR2 SYGVNS. The CDR3 consists of 15 residues. V shed 8 bases, J shed 1 base, and the junction held 7 bases outside the gene matches. CDR3 sequence: CASRDRGLWNTEAFF. The CDR3 DNA reads as TGTGCCAGCCGGGACAGGGGACTATGGAACACTGAAGCTTTCTTT.

J is TRBJ1-5 and V is TRBV3-1 (or the pseudogene TRBV3-2), with TRBD1 as a possible D gene (5 bases). This CDR3 region has 13 residues. V lost 4 bases and J 9 bases, leaving 13 bases between the germline ends. CDR1 and CDR2 from the germline V gene are LGHDT and YNNKEL (reference sequence). The CDR3: CASSPDSRRPQHF. For the CDR3, the DNA is TGTGCCAGCAGCCCTGACAGCCGGCGGCCCCAGCATTTT.

V is TRBV5-1 and J is TRBJ1-6; D gene ambiguous. This CDR3 contains 15 residues. Deletions cut 0 bases from V and 8 bases from J, with 12 bases between. Per the germline V gene, CDR1 is SGHRS and CDR2 is YFSETQ. DNA for the CDR3: TGCGCCAGCAGCTTGGATCCGGGGTTGGATTCACCCCTCCACTTT. It encodes CASSLDPGLDSPLHF.

In this sample, this clone turned up a few times. At one end the junction does not follow the germline gene, possibly because of a read error. The rearrangement links TRBV2 to TRBJ1-2; no reliable D call. The CDR3 extends over 12 amino acids. Germline values: CDR1 SNHLY, CDR2 FYNNEI. CDR3 in amino acids: CASREDLGGYTF. The CDR3 DNA reads as TGTGCCAGCAGGGAAGACCTGGGCGGCTACACCTTC. The full variable domain, in which reference TRBV2 and TRBJ1-2 provide the parts outside the CDR3, is EPEVTQTPSHQVTQMGQEVILRCVPISNHLYFYWYRQILGQKVEFLVSFYNNEISEKSEIFDDQFSVERPDGSNFTLKIRSTKLEDSAMYFCASREDLGGYTFGSGTRLTVV.

J is TRBJ2-7 and V is TRBV11-3; TRBD1 is a possible D gene (5 bases). The V gene's germline CDR1 is SGHNT and CDR2 YENEEA. There are 13 residues in the CDR3. Trimming left V 1 base short and J 7 bases short, with 11 bases between. The chain's CDR3 is CASSLARDREQYF. The CDR3 coding sequence is TGTGCCAGCAGCTTAGCCCGAGACAGAGAGCAGTACTTC.

The V and J genes are TRBV11-2 and TRBJ1-2; D call uncertain. The CDR3 totals 13 residues. Between the trimmed V and J ends, which lost 3 bases and 0 bases, there was a span of 5 bases. The germline V gene has CDR1 SGHAT and CDR2 FQNNGV. The CDR3 coding sequence is TGTGCCAGCAGCTTCGGGGCTAACTATGGCTACACCTTC. Amino acid sequence: CASSFGANYGYTF.

The chain is built from TRBV2 and TRBJ1-2; no clear D. The CDR3 has 14 residues. V lost 6 bases to trimming and J lost 6 bases, with 17 bases between them. The germline V gene encodes CDR1 SNHLY and CDR2 FYNNEI. The CDR3 spells CASRGTTWMDGYTF. CDR3 in DNA: TGTGCCAGCAGAGGCACGACTTGGATGGATGGCTACACCTTC.

The chain is built from TRBV10-1 and TRBJ2-2; 7 bases match TRBD2. Trimming took 11 bases from V and 5 from J; bases not matched to a gene: 5. This CDR3 is built from 12 residues. Per the germline V gene, CDR1 is WNHNN and CDR2 is SYGVQD (reference sequence). This CDR3 reads CASTAGTGELFF. For the CDR3, the DNA is TGCGCCTCAACAGCGGGGACCGGGGAGCTGTTTTTT.

V usage is TRBV7-6 and J usage is TRBJ1-1, with 9 bases fitting TRBD1. From germline, CDR1 is SGHVS and CDR2 FNYEAQ. The CDR3 loop spans 13 amino acids. The trim removed 2 bases at V and 9 bases at J, leaving 4 bases unmatched. In DNA form, the CDR3 reads TGTGCCAGCAGCTTACAGACAGGGGGGAAAGCTTTCTTT. This encodes CASSLQTGGKAFF.

This rearrangement joins TRBV29-1 to TRBJ1-2; D is ambiguous. This CDR3 has 12 residues. From germline, CDR1 is SQVTM and CDR2 ANQGSEA. V shed 1 base and J shed 6 bases, with 9 bases lying between them. CDR3 bases: TGCAGCGTTGAAGGTAATCAGAATGGCTACACCTTC. This encodes CSVEGNQNGYTF.

In its sample, this clone was seen once. The V and J genes are TRBV19 and TRBJ1-2; TRBD1 might be the D (6 bases). The CDR3 spans 14 residues. Germline V gene data show CDR1 as LNHDA and CDR2 as SQIVND (reference sequence). The germline V and J ends were trimmed by 3 bases and 8 bases, with 16 bases remaining between them. CDR3: CASSIPGHSTGYTF. The DNA for the CDR3 is TGTGCCAGTAGTATTCCGGGACACTCGACGGGCTACACCTTC.

The rearrangement joins TRBV28 to TRBJ1-2; D is possibly TRBD1 (6 bases). From germline, CDR1 is MDHEN and CDR2 SYDVKM. The CDR3 has 14 amino acids. V lost 3 bases and J 8 bases, leaving 16 bases between the germline ends. The CDR3 bases are TGTGCCAGCAGTTTTCCGGCCGGGACACTGGGCTACACCTTC. Protein: CASSFPAGTLGYTF.

Points on this clone: Mismatch with germline at one junction end may stem from a read error. In DNA form, the CDR3 reads TGTGCCAGCAGCTATCCCCCCGCGGTCTGCGACTTC. Amino acid sequence: CASSYPPAVCDF. The V call is TRBV11-3, the J call TRBJ2-4; D call uncertain. Germline values: CDR1 SGHNT, CDR2 YENEEA. The CDR3 consists of 12 residues.

This sequence joins TRBV19 and TRBJ2-1; D possibly corresponds to TRBD1 (6 bases). The CDR3 contains 14 residues. The germline V gene has CDR1 LNHDA and CDR2 SQIVND (reference sequence). V lost 4 bases, J lost 3 bases, and 10 bases lay in between. CDR3 sequence reads: CASSRTVLYNEQFF. CDR3 bases: TGTGCCAGTAGTAGGACAGTTCTCTACAATGAGCAGTTCTTC.

The J gene is TRBJ1-2, the V gene TRBV29-1; possible D gene TRBD1, 6 bases. CDR1 and CDR2 (germline): SQVTM, ANQGSEA. Trimming took off 0 bases at V and 5 bases at J, with 19 bases between the two ends. The length of the CDR3 is 16 residues. The CDR3 sequence is CSVEDDLFEGGYGYTF. DNA of the CDR3: TGCAGCGTTGAAGATGATCTCTTCGAAGGGGGATATGGCTACACCTTC.

The chain recombines TRBV5-1 with TRBJ2-7, with D possibly matching TRBD1 (6 bases). The CDR3 has 15 amino acids. Germline lookup yields CDR1 SGHRS and CDR2 YFSETQ. V was trimmed by 3 bases and J by 0 bases, leaving 13 bases between them. The CDR3 DNA is TGCGCCAGCAGCTCGGCCAGGGGCCCCTCCTACGAGCAGTACTTC. Residues: CASSSARGPSYEQYF.

The chain employs TRBV19 and TRBJ1-6; 7 bases are a match to TRBD1. This CDR3 has 17 residues. Trimming removed 1 base from V and 0 bases from J; junction bases left unmatched: 3. From germline, CDR1 is LNHDA and CDR2 SQIVND (reference sequence). DNA of the CDR3: TGTGCCAGTAGTATAGCCCCAGGGGGCTCCTATAATTCACCCCTCCACTTT. It specifies CASSIAPGGSYNSPLHF.

This chain uses TRBV11-2 with TRBJ1-1; D possibly corresponds to TRBD1 (6 bases). Trimming removed 0 bases from V and 4 bases from J, with 12 bases in between. The germline gives CDR1 SGHAT, CDR2 FQNNGV. The CDR3 sequence is 15 residues long. This CDR3 reads CASSLDQGYGTEAFF. CDR3 bases: TGTGCCAGCAGCTTAGATCAGGGGTACGGCACTGAAGCTTTCTTT.

The chain combines TRBV5-1 with TRBJ2-1, with 13 bases fitting TRBD2. After removal of 4 bases from V and 0 bases from J, the junction contained 1 base not matched to a gene. CDR3 size: 16 residues. Germline V CDR1 and CDR2: SGHRS, YFSETQ. The CDR3 sequence is CASSRTSGSSYNEQFF. The CDR3 bases are TGCGCCAGCAGCCGGACTAGCGGGAGCTCCTACAATGAGCAGTTCTTC.

Here the CDR3 DNA reads TGTGCCAGCAGTTCTAGGACTAGCGGGACCTGGTCGGTAGTCCACGAGCAGTACTTC. It encodes CASSSRTSGTWSVVHEQYF. The rearrangement links TRBV27 to TRBJ2-7; 12 bases map to TRBD2. Unmatched junction bases numbered 18, after V lost 4 bases and J lost 5 bases. CDR1 MNHEY and CDR2 SMNVEV come from the germline V gene (reference sequence). This CDR3 has 19 residues.